The 26 T cell receptor beta chains presented below share a single source sample, sequenced in a study of T cell changes during pregnancy in multiple sclerosis. TCRdb's copy holds only in-frame clones and misses some; the assay was immunoSEQ multiplex PCR. The data show some 70,000 clones, roughly nine tenths seen once. Sample: peripheral blood, taken in the second trimester of pregnancy. The receptors were sampled from a female donor with multiple sclerosis, enrolled in a pregnancy study.

The DNA for the CDR3 is TGTGCCAGCAGCCGGGAGCGGGCCACAGATACGCAGTATTTT. This encodes CASSRERATDTQYF. The rearrangement joins TRBV7-3 to TRBJ2-3; perhaps TRBD2 as D (6 bases). CDR3 size: 14 residues. The germline V gene has CDR1 SGHTA and CDR2 FQGTGA. V dropped 5 bases and J dropped 2 bases, with 11 bases sitting between them. The variable domain in full, with the rest retrieved from reference TRBV7-3 and TRBJ2-3, is GAGVSQTPSNKVTEKGKYVELRCDPISGHTALYWYRQSLGQGPEFLIYFQGTGAADDSGLPNDRFFAVRPEGSVSTLKIQRTERGDSAVYLCASSRERATDTQYFGPGTRLTVL.

This clone was counted between two and nine times. The rearrangement uses TRBV4-3 and TRBJ1-1, with 7 bases matching TRBD1. Germline V lookup: CDR1 LGHNA, CDR2 YSLEER. The CDR3 totals 13 residues. J lost 7 bases, V lost 2 bases, and 4 bases had no gene match. Here the CDR3 reads CASSQPGGDEAFF. The CDR3 DNA is TGCGCCAGCAGCCAACCAGGGGGAGATGAAGCTTTCTTT.

The chain uses TRBV19 and TRBJ1-2, with TRBD1 matching over 8 bases. The CDR3 runs to 16 residues. The V gene's germline CDR1 is LNHDA and CDR2 SQIVND (reference sequence). The V segment lost 5 bases and the J segment 0 bases; nucleotides outside the gene matches: 8. This CDR3 reads CASSVGTGPANYGYTF. For the CDR3, the DNA is TGTGCCAGTAGTGTCGGGACAGGACCAGCTAACTATGGCTACACCTTC.

V and J are TRBV28 and TRBJ1-2; TRBD1 matches 7 bases. This CDR3 contains 14 residues. V shed 5 bases, J shed 4 bases, and the junction held 7 bases outside the gene matches. CDR1 MDHEN and CDR2 SYDVKM come from the germline V gene. The CDR3 reads CASSPPDRSYGYTF. The DNA for the CDR3 is TGTGCCAGCAGTCCCCCGGACAGGAGCTATGGCTACACCTTC.

The rearrangement uses TRBV19 and TRBJ2-7, with 8 positions matching TRBD1. The CDR3 sequence is 14 residues long. CDR1 and CDR2 from the germline V gene are LNHDA and SQIVND (reference sequence). The ends lost 0 bases at V and 6 bases at J; junction bases unmatched: 4. CDR3 DNA: TGTGCCAGTAGTATAGAGAGGACAGGGAGCGAGCAGTACTTC. It yields the protein CASSIERTGSEQYF.

V gene TRBV5-5 combines with J gene TRBJ1-3, with D possibly matching TRBD1 (5 bases). The CDR3 extends over 16 amino acids. V was clipped by 4 bases and J by 3 bases, with 17 bases between them. Per the germline V gene, CDR1 is SGHKS and CDR2 is YYEKEE (reference sequence). DNA of the CDR3: TGTGCCAGCAGCCGGGGGAGTTCCCTCGGTGGAAACACCATATATTTT. Protein sequence: CASSRGSSLGGNTIYF.

In the case of this clone: The junction differs from germline at one of its ends, possibly a read error. The rearrangement joins TRBV6-5 to TRBJ2-3; TRBD1 matches at 7 bases. The CDR3 contains 15 residues. Germline V gene data show CDR1 as MNHEY and CDR2 as SVGAGI. This CDR3 is CASTYLGGQTDTQYF. For the CDR3, the DNA is TGTGCCAGCACTTACTTAGGGGGACAGACAGATACGCAGTATTTT.

V usage is TRBV6-6 and J usage is TRBJ2-2; D is possibly TRBD2 (5 bases). V dropped 6 bases and J dropped 9 bases, with 23 bases sitting between them. The CDR3 runs to 16 residues. Germline-derived CDR1 and CDR2 are MNHNY and SVGAGI (reference sequence). The CDR3 loop is CASRTASGSPNWELFF. The CDR3 region has the DNA TGTGCCAGCAGAACGGCCTCGGGATCGCCAAACTGGGAGCTGTTTTTT.

V and J are TRBV29-1 and TRBJ2-7; TRBD1 might be the D (5 bases). Germline V gene sequence: CDR1 SQVTM, CDR2 ANQGSEA. Trimming shortened V by 6 bases and J by 6 bases, and 15 bases separated the two germline ends. The CDR3 length is 12 residues. CDR3 residues: CSVDQGPGEQYF. The CDR3 nucleotides are TGCAGCGTGGACCAGGGTCCCGGCGAGCAGTACTTC.

The chain combines TRBV5-1 with TRBJ1-6; D possibly corresponds to TRBD1 (6 bases). This CDR3 region has 15 residues. Germline V gives CDR1 SGHRS, CDR2 YFSETQ. The V end was cut by 7 bases, the J end by 7 bases, with 18 bases between. This CDR3 is CASSITTGYNSPLHF. CDR3 sequence (DNA): TGCGCCAGCTCGATCACAACAGGGTACAATTCACCCCTCCACTTT.

J is TRBJ2-7 and V is TRBV5-4, with TRBD1 identical over 8 bases. V was clipped by 0 bases and J by 12 bases; unmatched bases: 8. The CDR3 loop spans 13 amino acids. Germline values: CDR1 SGHNT, CDR2 YYREEE (reference sequence). The CDR3 is CASSLASDRERYF. The CDR3 bases are TGTGCCAGCAGCTTGGCCTCGGACAGGGAACGGTACTTC.

This clone was picked up one time. The genes are TRBV5-1 and TRBJ2-1, with 8 bases that match TRBD2. Germline assignment: CDR1 SGHRS and CDR2 YFSETQ. This CDR3 is built from 15 residues. Losses at the gene ends were 0 bases for V and 9 bases for J; bases not matched to a gene: 8. CDR3 loop: CASSLAGGALGEQFF. In DNA form, the CDR3 reads TGCGCCAGCAGCTTGGCCGGGGGGGCCCTCGGTGAGCAGTTCTTC.

The chain uses TRBV4-2 and TRBJ1-2, with D hard to call. Germline CDR1 is LGHNA and CDR2 is YNFKEQ. The CDR3 is 17 residues long. Trimming removed 0 bases from V and 5 bases from J, with 19 bases in between. The CDR3 reads CASSQEGREFGGYGYTF. CDR3 coding DNA: TGTGCCAGCAGCCAAGAGGGCCGGGAATTCGGTGGGTATGGCTACACCTTC.

This clone showed up just once. Other nucleotide sequences from this sample produce the same CDR3. The rearrangement joins TRBV5-1 to TRBJ1-5; the D gene is possibly TRBD1 (6 bases). The CDR3 is 14 residues long. Germline V lookup: CDR1 SGHRS, CDR2 YFSETQ. V was clipped by 4 bases and J by 3 bases, with 11 bases between them. For the CDR3, the DNA is TGCGCCAGCAGCCCCGGACAGCTCAATCAGCCCCAGCATTTT. It codes for CASSPGQLNQPQHF.

The chain combines TRBV6-1 with TRBJ2-5, with unresolved D. Trimming cost V 5 bases and J 4 bases, with 11 bases left between them. CDR1 is MNHNS, CDR2 SASEGT, per germline. The CDR3 contains 13 residues. CDR3 in DNA: TGTGCCAGCAGTCCTCCGACACGAGAGACCCAGTACTTC. It translates to CASSPPTRETQYF.

The CDR3 protein is CASSDSRLAGAGTGELFF. The CDR3 DNA sequence: TGTGCCAGCAGTGATTCCAGACTAGCGGGTGCCGGCACCGGGGAGCTGTTTTTT. The chain is built from TRBV25-1 and TRBJ2-2; the match to TRBD2 covers 10 bases. The trim removed 3 bases at V and 4 bases at J, leaving 11 bases unmatched. The length of the CDR3 is 18 residues. Germline loops: CDR1 MGHDK, CDR2 SYGVNS. Full variable domain (missing parts from reference TRBV25-1 and TRBJ2-2): EADIYQTPRYLVIGTGKKITLECSQTMGHDKMYWYQQDPGMELHLIHYSYGVNSTEKGDLSSESTVSRIRTEHFPLTLESARPSHTSQYLCASSDSRLAGAGTGELFFGEGSRLTVL.

The chain has TRBV2 and TRBJ1-1, with TRBD1 matching 8 bases. Trimming at V came to 7 bases and at J to 2 bases, leaving 6 bases not matched to a gene. This CDR3 region has 14 residues. Germline CDR1 is SNHLY and CDR2 is FYNNEI. The CDR3 nucleotides are TGTGCCAGCACCCAGGACAGGGCTAACACTGAAGCTTTCTTT. Translated, it gives CASTQDRANTEAFF.

For the CDR3, the DNA is TGTGCCAGTAGTATCGGGACAGTCCCATCGTCACCCCTCCACTTT. Translation gives CASSIGTVPSSPLHF. The chain employs TRBV19 and TRBJ1-6; 7 bases are a match to TRBD1. J gave up 10 bases and V 3 bases, and 9 bases lay outside the gene matches. CDR3 size: 15 residues. The germline V gene has CDR1 LNHDA and CDR2 SQIVND (reference sequence). The full variable domain, with the rest looked up from reference TRBV19 and TRBJ1-6, is DGGITQSPKYLFRKEGQNVTLSCEQNLNHDAMYWYRQDPGQGLRLIYYSQIVNDFQKGDIAEGYSVSREKKESFPLTVTSAQKNPTAFYLCASSIGTVPSSPLHFGNGTRLTVT.

This chain joins TRBV2 and TRBJ1-3, with D uncertain. Per germline, CDR1 SNHLY and CDR2 FYNNEI. V was cut by 1 base and J by 8 bases, with 6 bases left in between. The CDR3 has 12 residues. The CDR3: CASSEEGDTIYF. The CDR3 nucleotides are TGTGCCAGCAGTGAAGAAGGAGACACCATATATTTT.

The V gene is TRBV5-6, the J gene TRBJ2-7; 9 bases are a match to TRBD1. CDR1 SGHDT and CDR2 YYEEEE come from the germline V gene. This CDR3 is 14 amino acids long. The trim removed 4 bases at V and 5 bases at J, leaving 7 bases unmatched. CDR3 nucleotide sequence: TGTGCCAGCAGCCGGGACAGGGTAGGCCACGAGCAGTACTTC. It is translated as CASSRDRVGHEQYF.

This rearrangement joins TRBV9 to TRBJ2-3, with 10 bases aligning to TRBD1. CDR3 size: 16 residues. The germline V gene encodes CDR1 SGDLS and CDR2 YYNGEE. V lost 3 bases to trimming and J lost 6 bases; unmatched junction nucleotides: 10. The DNA for the CDR3 is TGTGCCAGCAGCGCAAGCTGGGACAGGGGAGTCGATACGCAGTATTTT. This sequence encodes CASSASWDRGVDTQYF.

The chain links TRBV7-6 to TRBJ2-1; 11 bases match TRBD2. The germline CDR1 and CDR2 sequences are SGHVS and FNYEAQ. This CDR3 is built from 15 residues. Losses at the gene ends were 0 bases for V and 7 bases for J; bases not matched to a gene: 2. CDR3 bases: TGTGCCAGCAGCTTAGCTAGCGGGGGGGCGAATGAGCAGTTCTTC. It codes for CASSLASGGANEQFF.

The gene calls are TRBV9 and TRBJ1-1, with D possibly matching TRBD1 (5 bases). The CDR3 spans 16 residues. The V gene's germline CDR1 is SGDLS and CDR2 YYNGEE. V was shortened by 1 base and J by 0 bases, with 13 bases between the two germline ends. CDR3 in amino acids: CASSVFEKGVNTEAFF. The CDR3 nucleotides read TGTGCCAGCAGCGTATTCGAAAAAGGGGTGAACACTGAAGCTTTCTTT.

The chain is built from TRBV14 and TRBJ2-7, with no clear D. Looked up from germline, CDR1 is SGHDN and CDR2 is FVKESK. V was shortened by 4 bases and J by 2 bases, with 12 bases between the two germline ends. The CDR3 is made up of 14 amino acids. The CDR3 reads CASSPQVFPYEQYF. CDR3 nucleotide sequence: TGTGCCAGCAGCCCGCAGGTGTTCCCCTACGAGCAGTACTTC.

J is TRBJ1-1 and V is TRBV7-8; 8 bases align to TRBD1. The ends lost 3 bases at V and 1 base at J; junction bases unmatched: 4. This CDR3 is built from 15 residues. Germline lookup yields CDR1 SGHVS and CDR2 FQNEAQ. The CDR3 is CASSFTGTGNTEAFF. In DNA, the CDR3 is TGTGCCAGCAGCTTCACCGGGACAGGGAACACTGAAGCTTTCTTT.

The chain couples TRBV18 to TRBJ1-2; perhaps TRBD1 as D (6 bases). Germline V gives CDR1 KGHSH, CDR2 LQKENI. Trimming took off 6 bases at V and 0 bases at J, with 8 bases between the two ends. This CDR3 contains 13 residues. CDR3 amino acids: CASSRGANYGYTF. The CDR3 DNA follows: TGTGCCAGCTCCAGGGGAGCTAACTATGGCTACACCTTC.